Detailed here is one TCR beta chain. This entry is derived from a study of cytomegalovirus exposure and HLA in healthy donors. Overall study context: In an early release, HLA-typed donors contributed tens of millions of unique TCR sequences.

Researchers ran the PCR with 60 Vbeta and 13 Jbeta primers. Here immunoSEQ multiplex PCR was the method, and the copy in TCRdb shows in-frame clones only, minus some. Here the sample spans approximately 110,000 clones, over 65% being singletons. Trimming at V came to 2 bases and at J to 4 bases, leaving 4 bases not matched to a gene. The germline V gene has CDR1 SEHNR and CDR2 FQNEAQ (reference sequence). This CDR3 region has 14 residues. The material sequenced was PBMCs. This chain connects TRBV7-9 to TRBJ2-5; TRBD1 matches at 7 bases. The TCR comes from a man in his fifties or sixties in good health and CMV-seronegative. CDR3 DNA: TGTGCCAGCAGCTTAATGACAGGGACAGAGACCCAGTACTTC. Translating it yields CASSLMTGTETQYF.